This entry lists 22 T cell receptor beta chains sequenced from one sample in a study of blood T cell repertoires in COVID-19. Generated by immunoSEQ multiplex PCR, the TCRdb table keeps only in-frame clones and is missing some. The sample records more than 85,000 clones, about 80% being singletons. The material sequenced was peripheral blood. The source of these receptors is a man aged 70 or older with acute or convalescent COVID-19.

This chain links TRBV18 with TRBJ2-7; D remains ambiguous. V lost 3 bases to trimming and J lost 2 bases, with 11 bases between them. In germline, CDR1 is KGHSH, CDR2 LQKENI. The CDR3 sequence is 14 residues long. CDR3: CASSPPLQTYEQYF. In DNA form, the CDR3 reads TGTGCCAGCTCACCTCCTCTTCAGACCTACGAGCAGTACTTC.

The V gene is TRBV10-3, the J gene TRBJ2-1; TRBD2 agrees at 11 bases. Germline trimming cut 6 bases from V and 4 bases from J; bases unmatched to any gene: 5. From germline, CDR1 is ENHRY and CDR2 SYGVKD. The CDR3 is 15 residues long. The CDR3 region is CAIRPGTSGYNEQFF. CDR3 in DNA: TGTGCCATCAGACCCGGGACTAGCGGATACAATGAGCAGTTCTTC.

The V call is TRBV9, the J call TRBJ2-3, with 13 bases identical to TRBD2. The germline gives CDR1 SGDLS, CDR2 YYNGEE. The CDR3 contains 16 residues. Germline trimming cut 4 bases from V and 13 bases from J; bases unmatched to any gene: 15. CDR3: CASSPQLAGGPMAEYF. CDR3 sequence (DNA): TGTGCCAGCAGCCCCCAACTAGCGGGAGGGCCAATGGCGGAGTATTTT.

The rearrangement uses TRBV6-5 and TRBJ2-3, with D possibly matching TRBD2 (6 bases). Germline loops: CDR1 MNHEY, CDR2 SVGAGI. CDR3 length equals 13 residues. V was trimmed by 1 base and J by 5 bases, leaving 7 bases between them. CDR3 DNA sequence: TGTGCCAGCAGTTACTTCGGGGGAGATACGCAGTATTTT. Protein: CASSYFGGDTQYF.

This clone was observed a handful of times. V is TRBV12-3 or TRBV12-4 and J is TRBJ1-5; D is uncertain. Trimming left V 6 bases short and J 0 bases short, with 6 bases between. CDR3 size: 13 residues. The CDR3 here is CASRRDSNQPQHF. The CDR3 region has the DNA TGTGCCAGCAGACGAGATAGCAATCAGCCCCAGCATTTT.

This clone appeared a few times. This sample includes further DNA sequences coding for the same CDR3. This rearrangement joins TRBV29-1 to TRBJ2-3; 8 nucleotides agree with TRBD1. The germline gives CDR1 SQVTM, CDR2 ANQGSEA. The J segment lost 2 bases and the V segment lost 4 bases, leaving 5 bases of the junction unmatched. The CDR3 totals 14 residues. CDR3 nucleotides: TGCAGCGTTGGCGGGACAGGAGACACAGATACGCAGTATTTT. It specifies CSVGGTGDTDTQYF.

This rearrangement joins TRBV5-6 to TRBJ1-5; D not certain. Germline lookup yields CDR1 SGHDT and CDR2 YYEEEE. Deletions cut 1 base from V and 0 bases from J, with 11 bases between. This CDR3 is built from 16 residues. The chain's CDR3 is CASSLLSGVSNQPQHF. The CDR3 bases are TGTGCCAGCAGCTTGTTATCCGGGGTTAGCAATCAGCCCCAGCATTTT. Drawing the rest from reference TRBV5-6 and TRBJ1-5, the complete variable domain is DAGVTQSPTHLIKTRGQQVTLRCSPKSGHDTVSWYQQALGQGPQFIFQYYEEEERQRGNFPDRFSGHQFPNYSSELNVNALLLGDSALYLCASSLLSGVSNQPQHFGDGTRLSIL.

This clone was observed a handful of times. V and J are TRBV3-1 (or the pseudogene TRBV3-2) and TRBJ1-2; 10 bases are shared with TRBD1. CDR3 size: 14 residues. V shed 4 bases, J shed 4 bases, and the junction held 3 bases outside the gene matches. CDR1 is LGHDT and CDR2 is YNNKEL in the germline V gene (reference sequence). The CDR3 is CASSPRDRGYGYTF. For the CDR3, the DNA is TGTGCCAGCAGCCCACGGGACAGGGGCTATGGCTACACCTTC.

A single count supports this clone. V is TRBV11-2 and J is TRBJ2-7, with 9 bases fitting TRBD2. The germline gives CDR1 SGHAT, CDR2 FQNNGV. V lost 4 bases and J lost 3; bases outside the gene matches: 7. The CDR3 runs 15 residues. CDR3: CASSWAGLADYEQYF. As DNA, the CDR3 is TGTGCCAGCAGCTGGGCGGGACTAGCAGACTACGAGCAGTACTTC.

The chain uses TRBV28 and TRBJ2-7; TRBD2 agrees at 13 bases. V gave up 6 bases and J gave up 7 bases; unmatched junction bases: 6. The CDR3 covers 14 residues. In germline, CDR1 is MDHEN, CDR2 SYDVKM. This CDR3 reads CASSPTGLAGEQYF. CDR3 DNA: TGTGCCAGCAGCCCGACGGGACTAGCGGGAGAGCAGTACTTC.

This chain links TRBV11-1 with TRBJ1-1, with 7 bases aligning to TRBD1. The J segment lost 5 bases and the V segment lost 6 bases, leaving 9 bases of the junction unmatched. The CDR3 extends over 14 amino acids. CDR1 is SGHAT, CDR2 FQDESV, per germline (reference sequence). CDR3: CASRLTGVRTEAFF. The CDR3 DNA reads TGTGCCAGCAGGCTAACAGGGGTTAGGACTGAAGCTTTCTTT.

This clone was observed a few times. J is TRBJ2-7 and V is TRBV6-2 or TRBV6-3, with 9 bases matching TRBD1. The CDR3 runs to 15 residues. J was trimmed by 3 bases and V by 5 bases; bases with no gene match: 8. Germline V gives CDR1 MNHEY, CDR2 SVGEGT. The CDR3 nucleotides are TGTGCCAGCAGTATACTTTGGACAGGGGACTACGAGCAGTACTTC. Protein sequence: CASSILWTGDYEQYF.

This sequence joins TRBV15 and TRBJ2-3; no reliable D call. Deletions cut 1 base from V and 1 base from J, with 3 bases between. This CDR3 region has 13 residues. Germline V lookup: CDR1 LNHNV, CDR2 YYDKDF (reference sequence). The CDR3 DNA follows: TGTGCCACCAGCAGAGGAGGCACAGATACGCAGTATTTT. It is translated as CATSRGGTDTQYF.

This clone was detected only a few times. V and J are TRBV6-5 and TRBJ1-5, with TRBD1 matching 9 bases. With V trimmed by 0 bases and J by 6 bases, 0 bases remained unmatched. Germline V gives CDR1 MNHEY, CDR2 SVGAGI. The CDR3 is 14 amino acids. The DNA of the CDR3 is TGTGCCAGCAGTTACTCGACAGGGGGTCAGCCCCAGCATTTT. Encoded protein: CASSYSTGGQPQHF.

In its sample, this clone was seen a few times. The chain combines TRBV7-3 with TRBJ2-1; perhaps TRBD2 as D (6 bases). This CDR3 is 13 amino acids long. V was trimmed by 3 bases and J by 7 bases, leaving 10 bases between them. Germline V gene lookup returns CDR1 SGHTA and CDR2 FQGTGA. The CDR3 spells CASSFSGGNEQFF. CDR3 DNA sequence: TGTGCCAGCAGCTTTAGCGGTGGGAATGAGCAGTTCTTC.

The gene calls are TRBV5-1 and TRBJ2-7, with 9 bases matching TRBD1. The CDR3 contains 13 residues. The J segment lost 4 bases and the V segment lost 5 bases, leaving 4 bases of the junction unmatched. The germline gives CDR1 SGHRS, CDR2 YFSETQ. CDR3 nucleotide sequence: TGCGCCAGCAGTGGACAGGGGAATTACGAGCAGTACTTC. It encodes CASSGQGNYEQYF. Combining the CDR3 with reference TRBV5-1 and TRBJ2-7 gives the whole variable domain KAGVTQTPRYLIKTRGQQVTLSCSPISGHRSVSWYQQTPGQGLQFLFEYFSETQRNKGNFPGRFSGRQFSNSRSEMNVSTLELGDSALYLCASSGQGNYEQYFGPGTRLTVT.

This clone appeared a single time. V is TRBV28 and J is TRBJ2-3, with D unresolved. CDR1 is MDHEN, CDR2 SYDVKM, per germline. Deletions cut 4 bases from V and 1 base from J, with 9 bases between. The CDR3 length is 14 residues. CDR3 in DNA: TGTGCCAGCAGTTCCGTCGGAGGCACAGATACGCAGTATTTT. It codes for CASSSVGGTDTQYF.

The rearrangement uses TRBV11-3 and TRBJ2-1, with D hard to call. The CDR3 has 15 amino acids. The V and J ends lost 2 bases and 8 bases respectively, with 16 bases between them. Per germline, CDR1 SGHNT and CDR2 YENEEA. The CDR3 nucleotides read TGTGCCAGCAGCTTAACGCTTACTTTTACGGATGAGCAGTTCTTC. It yields the protein CASSLTLTFTDEQFF.

This chain connects TRBV7-3 to TRBJ2-7, with D perhaps matching TRBD1 (6 bases). CDR3 length equals 14 residues. Germline-derived CDR1 and CDR2 are SGHTA and FQGTGA. With 4 bases removed from V and 6 bases from J, the gap between germline ends came to 16 bases. The CDR3 sequence: CASSSDRSSGEQYF. CDR3 coding DNA: TGTGCCAGCAGCTCGGACAGAAGCTCGGGCGAGCAGTACTTC.

The V call is TRBV19, the J call TRBJ1-5, with D hard to call. This CDR3 comprises 16 residues. With 10 bases removed from V and 0 bases from J, the gap between germline ends came to 19 bases. Germline-derived CDR1 and CDR2 are LNHDA and SQIVND (reference sequence). The DNA of the CDR3 is TGTGCCACCTCACCTTGGGCCTCCGATAGCAATCAGCCCCAGCATTTT. Its protein is CATSPWASDSNQPQHF. The full variable domain, completed using reference TRBV19 and TRBJ1-5, is DGGITQSPKYLFRKEGQNVTLSCEQNLNHDAMYWYRQDPGQGLRLIYYSQIVNDFQKGDIAEGYSVSREKKESFPLTVTSAQKNPTAFYLCATSPWASDSNQPQHFGDGTRLSIL.

This clone has a count of ten or more. The chain combines TRBV4-1 with TRBJ2-1; a weak D match, TRBD2 (5 bases). The CDR3 sequence is 16 residues long. The germline CDR1 and CDR2 sequences are MGHRA and YSYEKL. V lost 2 bases and J 5 bases, leaving 16 bases between the germline ends. The CDR3 DNA reads as TGCGCCAGCAGCCAATACGGCGGGCTACCCCACAATGAGCAGTTCTTC. Translating it yields CASSQYGGLPHNEQFF.

The rearrangement joins TRBV18 to TRBJ2-5; 11 bases map to TRBD1. After removal of 4 bases from V and 5 bases from J, the junction contained 0 bases not matched to a gene. CDR3 size: 13 residues. Germline-derived CDR1 and CDR2 are KGHSH and LQKENI. The CDR3 nucleotides are TGTGCCAGCTCACGGACAGGGGGCGAGACCCAGTACTTC. It translates to CASSRTGGETQYF.